This T cell receptor beta chain was observed in a study of blood T cell repertoires in COVID-19. Study at large: Collection of acute and convalescent COVID-19 samples took place in the United States, Italy and Spain. Nucleic acid was either cDNA or gDNA, and it came from T cells, B-cell-depleted T cells, or PBMCs.

Per germline, CDR1 SGDLS and CDR2 YYNGEE. The CDR3 contains 16 residues. V lost 3 bases and J lost 4, with 17 bases in between. Authors' analysis steps: The authors estimated nucleated cell counts from reference gene primer amplification. Data came from immunoSEQ multiplex PCR; TCRdb stores just in-frame clones and leaves some out. V and J calls plus clone size are reproduced from that table; the DNA served to infer D and trimming. The sample has about 320,000 clones; 85% are singletons. The TCR originated in a human donor in a cohort sampled during active COVID-19. The sample taken for sequencing was peripheral blood. The rearrangement uses TRBV9 and TRBJ1-3, with a tentative D call TRBD1 (5 bases). The CDR3 coding sequence is TGTGCCAGCAGCGCTGTCAAGACAGCGAAAGGAAACACCATATATTTT. Amino acids: CASSAVKTAKGNTIYF.